These 26 T cell receptor beta chains share one sample of origin, sequenced in a study of T-cell reconstitution after alpha-beta-depleted transplantation in children. Library preparation (for TCRbeta) was performed with unique molecular identifiers. TCRdb reprocessed the PCR reads via MiXCR and lists one record per CDR3 protein. Among about 640,000 distinct CDR3 sequences listed, around 13% were seen once. Sequences were derived from PBMCs, mostly from graft donor cells, sampled 360 days after TCRalphabeta/CD19-depleted stem cell transplant. The origin of the receptors is a male patient younger than 18 who had a stem cell transplant for acute myeloid leukemia, so the T cells may come from the graft donor.

Only one count was recorded for this clonotype. This chain joins TRBV20-1 and TRBJ2-1, with D maybe TRBD2 (5 bases). The CDR3 is 10 amino acids. Deletions cut 5 bases from V and 8 bases from J, with 7 bases between. Per the germline V gene, CDR1 is DFQATT and CDR2 is SNEGSKA (reference sequence). In nucleotides, the CDR3 is TGCAGTGCTCTAGCCCATGAGCAGTTCTTC. Translating it yields CSALAHEQFF.

There are a few counts of this clonotype. This chain connects TRBV18 to TRBJ2-1; TRBD2 might be the D (5 bases). The CDR3 is 17 amino acids. V was cut by 3 bases and J by 2 bases, with 17 bases left in between. Germline V gene data show CDR1 as KGHSH and CDR2 as LQKENI. Written as DNA, the CDR3 is TGTGCCAGCTCACCGCTTTTAGGGAGCGGTGCCTACAATGAGCAGTTCTTC. This translates into CASSPLLGSGAYNEQFF.

This clonotype was seen repeatedly, ten times or more. This chain uses TRBV7-9 with TRBJ2-7, with 9 bases identical to TRBD2. The germline CDR1 and CDR2 sequences are SEHNR and FQNEAQ (reference sequence). Trimming cost V 7 bases and J 4 bases; bases outside gene matches: 17. CDR3 length: 17 amino acids. The chain's CDR3 is CASTQGVAGEVRYEQYF. The CDR3 coding sequence is TGTGCCAGCACCCAGGGGGTAGCGGGAGAGGTAAGGTACGAGCAGTACTTC.

This clonotype was seen a few times. The genes are TRBV20-1 and TRBJ2-4; D not resolved. Trimming stripped 2 bases from V and 13 bases from J, with 12 bases between. The germline V gene encodes CDR1 DFQATT and CDR2 SNEGSKA (reference sequence). The CDR3 is 11 residues long. The CDR3 DNA reads as TGCAGTGCTAGAAAGGCCCCCCGGCAGTACTTC. It codes for CSARKAPRQYF.

The CDR3 region is CASSYPLSYEQYF. DNA for the CDR3: TGTGCCAGCAGTTACCCACTCTCCTACGAGCAGTACTTC. V gene TRBV6-5 combines with J gene TRBJ2-7; D ambiguous. CDR1 MNHEY and CDR2 SVGAGI come from the germline V gene. This CDR3 is built from 13 residues. With 2 bases removed from V and 0 bases from J, the gap between germline ends came to 5 bases.

This chain uses TRBV28 with TRBJ2-3, with D hard to call. This CDR3 region has 13 residues. V was trimmed by 5 bases and J by 3 bases, leaving 9 bases between them. Germline V CDR1 and CDR2: MDHEN, SYDVKM. The CDR3 DNA reads as TGTGCCAGCAGTCGTCCCGTTACAGATACGCAGTATTTT. Its protein product is CASSRPVTDTQYF.

This clonotype was found a few times. This rearrangement joins TRBV7-2 to TRBJ2-2; 7 bases are a match to TRBD2. From germline, CDR1 is SGHTA and CDR2 FQGNSA. V lost 8 bases, J lost 0 bases, and 3 bases stayed unmatched. The CDR3 covers 14 residues. DNA of the CDR3: TGTGCCAGCTTAGCGGGCCCGAACACCGGGGAGCTGTTTTTT. It codes for CASLAGPNTGELFF.

The chain uses TRBV7-9 and TRBJ2-7, with D perhaps being TRBD1 or TRBD2 (5 bases each). This CDR3 comprises 14 residues. Trimming removed 1 base at V and 6 bases at J, with 13 bases between. CDR1 and CDR2 from the germline V gene are SEHNR and FQNEAQ (reference sequence). CDR3 nucleotide sequence: TGTGCCAGCAGCTTAGAGGGCAGGGCGGGCGAGCAGTACTTC. Its protein is CASSLEGRAGEQYF.

The sample holds many counts of this clonotype. This chain links TRBV13 with TRBJ2-1; no definite D call. Germline CDR1 and CDR2: PRHDT and FYEKMQ (reference sequence). The V end was cut by 0 bases, the J end by 6 bases, with 12 bases between. CDR3 size: 15 residues. The CDR3 here is CASSLGPPTVNEQFF. The CDR3 region has the DNA TGTGCCAGCAGCTTAGGCCCCCCGACGGTCAATGAGCAGTTCTTC.

The chain recombines TRBV10-3 with TRBJ2-7; D not certain. The CDR3 has 11 amino acids. V was shortened by 2 bases and J by 2 bases, with 1 base between the two germline ends. From germline, CDR1 is ENHRY and CDR2 SYGVKD. CDR3 in DNA: TGTGCCATCAGTGAGGCCTACGAGCAGTACTTC. Translation gives CAISEAYEQYF.

The chain links TRBV29-1 to TRBJ2-7; tentative D call: TRBD1 (5 bases). V shed 6 bases and J shed 5 bases, with 11 bases lying between them. CDR3 length equals 11 residues. Germline CDR1 SQVTM, CDR2 ANQGSEA. CDR3 residues: CSVRRGNEQYF. CDR3 bases: TGCAGCGTCCGAAGGGGAAACGAGCAGTACTTC.

This clonotype occurred a few times. The V gene is TRBV20-1, the J gene TRBJ2-1, with D possibly TRBD2 on 6 matching bases. This CDR3 contains 15 residues. Trimming removed 5 bases at V and 2 bases at J, with 16 bases between. Germline V CDR1 and CDR2: DFQATT, SNEGSKA (reference sequence). CDR3 protein: CSADQSGGAYNEQFF. CDR3 nucleotides: TGCAGTGCTGACCAATCCGGGGGTGCCTACAATGAGCAGTTCTTC.

The table lists this clonotype with a few counts. This rearrangement joins TRBV29-1 to TRBJ2-2, with D possibly being TRBD1 (5 bases). The V gene lost 3 bases and the J gene lost 4 bases, with 12 bases spanning the gap. CDR1 is SQVTM and CDR2 is ANQGSEA in the germline V gene. The CDR3 totals 14 residues. CDR3 sequence (DNA): TGCAGCGTTGAGGGATCAGGGCCCACCGGGGAGCTGTTTTTT. This encodes CSVEGSGPTGELFF.

The DNA for the CDR3 is TGCAGTGCTAGAGATCAGGAGCGGGTCTACGAGCAGTACTTC. It encodes CSARDQERVYEQYF. The chain couples TRBV20-1 to TRBJ2-7; the D gene is possibly TRBD2 (6 bases). This CDR3 is built from 14 residues. V dropped 0 bases and J dropped 3 bases, with 12 bases sitting between them. Germline loops: CDR1 DFQATT, CDR2 SNEGSKA (reference sequence).

In this sample, this clonotype turned up many times. This chain links TRBV2 with TRBJ2-5; no clear D. The CDR3 is made up of 11 amino acids. The germline CDR1 and CDR2 sequences are SNHLY and FYNNEI. V shed 2 bases and J shed 5 bases, with 3 bases lying between them. CDR3 sequence: CASSEPETQYF. CDR3 coding DNA: TGTGCCAGCAGTGAACCGGAGACCCAGTACTTC.

The chain employs TRBV5-1 and TRBJ2-5; D ambiguous. The V end was cut by 2 bases, the J end by 1 base, with 9 bases between. This CDR3 is built from 14 residues. Germline-derived CDR1 and CDR2 are SGHRS and YFSETQ. CDR3 sequence reads: CASSFLRPQETQYF. The CDR3 DNA is TGCGCCAGCAGCTTCCTACGTCCCCAAGAGACCCAGTACTTC.

This clonotype turned up a few times. The chain employs TRBV6-5 and TRBJ1-3, with D possibly being TRBD1 (6 bases). The CDR3 is 16 amino acids. V was clipped by 2 bases and J by 4 bases, with 15 bases between them. CDR1 and CDR2 from the germline V gene are MNHEY and SVGAGI. The DNA of the CDR3 is TGTGCCAGCAGTTACGAGGGGGAAATTGGAGGAAACACCATATATTTT. It translates to CASSYEGEIGGNTIYF.

This clonotype has only a few counts. The chain has TRBV4-2 and TRBJ2-1; 11 positions agree with TRBD2. Germline V gene data show CDR1 as LGHNA and CDR2 as YNFKEQ. The ends lost 0 bases at V and 3 bases at J; junction bases unmatched: 4. There are 17 residues in the CDR3. The CDR3 DNA reads TGTGCCAGCAGCCAAGATCCCGGGACTAGCGGCTACAATGAGCAGTTCTTC. Its translation is CASSQDPGTSGYNEQFF.

This clonotype was seen many times. The chain uses TRBV6-2 or TRBV6-3 and TRBJ2-1; TRBD2 agrees at 7 bases. CDR3 length: 15 residues. Germline V gives CDR1 MNHEY, CDR2 SVGEGT. V gave up 7 bases and J gave up 6 bases; unmatched junction bases: 12. CDR3 protein: CASTKPLTSLNEQFF. The DNA for the CDR3 is TGTGCCAGCACCAAACCCCTGACTAGCCTCAATGAGCAGTTCTTC.

V and J are TRBV7-9 and TRBJ2-5; TRBD1 agrees at 9 bases. V was pared by 4 bases and J by 5 bases, with 8 bases of the junction left unmatched. The CDR3 has 15 residues. The germline V gene has CDR1 SEHNR and CDR2 FQNEAQ (reference sequence). Here the CDR3 reads CASSYSLTGGETQYF. The CDR3 DNA reads TGTGCCAGCAGCTATTCTTTGACAGGGGGGGAGACCCAGTACTTC.

The chain uses TRBV20-1 and TRBJ2-3, with 13 bases identical to TRBD2. The germline CDR1 and CDR2 sequences are DFQATT and SNEGSKA (reference sequence). V gave up 3 bases and J gave up 4 bases; unmatched junction bases: 10. The CDR3 extends over 17 amino acids. In DNA, the CDR3 is TGCAGTGCTAGTGCCCGGACTAGCGGGGGAGTGCCAGATACGCAGTATTTT. Its protein product is CSASARTSGGVPDTQYF.

V and J are TRBV9 and TRBJ2-3; tentative D call: TRBD2 (6 bases). The germline V gene encodes CDR1 SGDLS and CDR2 YYNGEE. CDR3 length: 15 amino acids. Trimming took 4 bases from V and 4 from J, leaving 16 bases between them. The CDR3 bases are TGTGCCAGCAGCCGAGAGGAGGGCTGGGCAGATACGCAGTATTTT. Translating gives CASSREEGWADTQYF.

This clonotype was seen repeatedly, ten times or more. V is TRBV5-1 and J is TRBJ2-1; 11 bases match TRBD2. This CDR3 comprises 19 residues. CDR1 is SGHRS, CDR2 YFSETQ, per germline. Losses at the gene ends were 0 bases for V and 3 bases for J; bases not matched to a gene: 11. The CDR3 DNA is TGCGCCAGCAGCTTGGCCCAAGGGCTAGCGGGAGGTGGCTACAATGAGCAGTTCTTC. The encoded protein is CASSLAQGLAGGGYNEQFF.

The chain links TRBV6-5 to TRBJ2-2; D not resolved. Trimming pared 0 bases from V and 4 bases from J, leaving 6 bases between. There are 14 residues in the CDR3. CDR1 is MNHEY, CDR2 SVGAGI, per germline. The CDR3 coding sequence is TGTGCCAGCAGTTACTCGGGGTTCACCGGGGAGCTGTTTTTT. Its protein product is CASSYSGFTGELFF.

J is TRBJ2-7 and V is TRBV5-1; 12 bases line up with TRBD2. Germline CDR1 reads SGHRS; CDR2 reads YFSETQ. V lost 5 bases, J lost 6 bases, and 12 bases stayed unmatched. This CDR3 has 16 amino acids. For the CDR3, the DNA is TGCGCCAGCAGGACTAGCGGGAGCAATCCGAGATTCGAGCAGTACTTC. Translated: CASRTSGSNPRFEQYF.

The J gene is TRBJ2-3, the V gene TRBV2, with 8 bases fitting TRBD2. Looked up from germline, CDR1 is SNHLY and CDR2 is FYNNEI. The CDR3 loop spans 16 amino acids. The V and J ends lost 6 bases and 0 bases, in that order; junction bases with no gene match: 8. CDR3 amino acids: CASSHQRERSTDTQYF. CDR3 DNA: TGTGCCAGCAGCCACCAGCGGGAGAGGAGCACAGATACGCAGTATTTT.